These 2 T cell receptor beta chains were all obtained from the same sample, sequenced in a study of blood T cell repertoires in COVID-19. The repertoire was sequenced with immunoSEQ multiplex PCR; TCRdb's copy has only in-frame clones and lacks some. The data hold about 180,000 clones, with approximately 85% observed a single time. The sequenced material came from peripheral blood. The source of these receptors is an elderly woman with acute or convalescent COVID-19.

The genes are TRBV6-5 and TRBJ1-1; TRBD1 matches at 11 bases. Per the germline V gene, CDR1 is MNHEY and CDR2 is SVGAGI. With 8 bases clipped from V and 3 bases from J, the junction kept 2 bases outside the gene matches. CDR3 length: 13 residues. The CDR3 sequence: CASGQGAHTEAFF. The CDR3 region has the DNA TGTGCCAGCGGACAGGGGGCCCACACTGAAGCTTTCTTT.

The V and J genes are TRBV5-6 and TRBJ2-3; 11 bases agree with TRBD2. There are 16 residues in the CDR3. The V gene end was trimmed by 1 base and the J gene end by 2 bases; junction bases not matched to a gene: 3. Germline V gene lookup returns CDR1 SGHDT and CDR2 YYEEEE. The chain's CDR3 is CASSLSSGGSTDTQYF. For the CDR3, the DNA is TGTGCCAGCAGCTTGTCTAGCGGGGGGTCCACAGATACGCAGTATTTT.